Listed below are T cell receptor beta chains from one sample, sequenced in a study of blood T cell repertoires in COVID-19. The data were produced by immunoSEQ multiplex PCR, yet TCRdb's version contains in-frame clones alone and is incomplete. The sample comprises 150,000 to 200,000 clones, around 83% of which are singletons, and 3% to 3.5% rests with the top ten. Material: PBMCs or T cells enriched from blood (not recorded which). The receptor source for this set is a woman aged 25 to 39 who had been exposed to COVID-19. Each CDR3 is given with its conserved first and last residue. The D gene is left open where the match is weak. Clone sizes are given selectively: once, few, many, or a class where the clone is expanded.

j_call: TRBJ2-5
clone_size: -
d_call: TRBD2
v_call: TRBV12-5
cdr3_nt: TGTGCTAGTGGTTTGACCTGGGGCGGGGGTGAGACCCAGTACTTC
cdr3_aa: CASGLTWGGGETQYF

j_call: TRBJ2-1
clone_size: -
d_call: TRBD2
v_call: TRBV2
cdr3_nt: TGTGTCAACGCAGGCGGGGGAAAGTACAATGAGCAGTTCTTC
cdr3_aa: CVNAGGGKYNEQFF

j_call: TRBJ2-7
clone_size: -
d_call: -
v_call: TRBV10-3
cdr3_nt: TGTGCCATCAGTGGGGTCTCAGGTTTTAGCTCCTACGAGCAGTACTTC
cdr3_aa: CAISGVSGFSSYEQYF

j_call: TRBJ1-2
clone_size: -
d_call: TRBD1
v_call: TRBV20-1
cdr3_nt: TGCAGTGCTAGTTCGGGACAGGGTACGGGCTACACCTTC
cdr3_aa: CSASSGQGTGYTF

j_call: TRBJ2-3
clone_size: -
d_call: -
v_call: TRBV5-1
cdr3_nt: TGCGCCAGCAGCTTGGACAGGGCAAGCACAGATACGCAGTATTTT
cdr3_aa: CASSLDRASTDTQYF

j_call: TRBJ2-4
clone_size: -
d_call: -
v_call: TRBV2
cdr3_nt: TGTGCCAGCAGTGACTTAGGTGGGGGGATTTGGGCCAAAAACATTCAGTACTTC
cdr3_aa: CASSDLGGGIWAKNIQYF

j_call: TRBJ1-1
clone_size: -
d_call: -
v_call: TRBV7-2
cdr3_nt: TGTGCCAGCAGCTTCTCCCGGGACACCTTTCACACTGAAGCTTTCTTT
cdr3_aa: CASSFSRDTFHTEAFF

j_call: TRBJ2-5
clone_size: -
d_call: TRBD1
v_call: TRBV5-5
cdr3_nt: TGTGCCAGCAGCTTGTGGGACAGCCAAGAGACCCAGTACTTC
cdr3_aa: CASSLWDSQETQYF

j_call: TRBJ1-5
clone_size: -
d_call: TRBD1
v_call: TRBV6-2/TRBV6-3
cdr3_nt: TGTGCCAGCAGTTCCTCGACAGGGCGAGTGACCCAGCATTTT
cdr3_aa: CASSSSTGRVTQHF

j_call: TRBJ1-1
clone_size: -
d_call: -
v_call: TRBV28
cdr3_nt: TGTGCCAGCTATCTTCTCGGGGTGGGTGTCACTGAAGCTTTCTTT
cdr3_aa: CASYLLGVGVTEAFF

j_call: TRBJ1-1
clone_size: -
d_call: -
v_call: TRBV19
cdr3_nt: TGTGCCAGTAGCCGCCTGGGGGGGAGCACTGAAGCTTTCTTT
cdr3_aa: CASSRLGGSTEAFF

j_call: TRBJ1-2
clone_size: -
d_call: -
v_call: TRBV27
cdr3_nt: TGTGCCAGCAGTTTATCGAGAGGTCTTGGCTACACCTTC
cdr3_aa: CASSLSRGLGYTF

j_call: TRBJ2-1
clone_size: -
d_call: TRBD1
v_call: TRBV12-3/TRBV12-4
cdr3_nt: TGTGCCAGCAGTTTTGGGACAGCCCAGTTCTTC
cdr3_aa: CASSFGTAQFF

j_call: TRBJ1-5
clone_size: -
d_call: -
v_call: TRBV19
cdr3_nt: TGTGCCAGTGACCAGGGATTGGCAAGTGGCAATCAGCCCCAGCATTTT
cdr3_aa: CASDQGLASGNQPQHF

j_call: TRBJ2-7
clone_size: -
d_call: -
v_call: TRBV2
cdr3_nt: TGTGCCAGCAGTGGTACGGTGTTCGAGCAGTACTTC
cdr3_aa: CASSGTVFEQYF

j_call: TRBJ2-7
clone_size: many
d_call: -
v_call: TRBV4-3
cdr3_nt: TGCGCCAGCAGCCAAGGGACAGCGTTCTACGAGCAGTACTTC
cdr3_aa: CASSQGTAFYEQYF

j_call: TRBJ2-7
clone_size: -
d_call: -
v_call: TRBV3-1/TRBV3-2
cdr3_nt: TGTGCCAGCAGCCCTCTCCGGTGGCAGGGTGGTGAGCAGTACTTC
cdr3_aa: CASSPLRWQGGEQYF

j_call: TRBJ2-5
clone_size: -
d_call: TRBD2
v_call: TRBV11-3
cdr3_nt: TGTGCCAGCAGCTTAGGCCTAGCGGGGAGGGAGACCCAGTACTTC
cdr3_aa: CASSLGLAGRETQYF

j_call: TRBJ2-5
clone_size: -
d_call: -
v_call: TRBV5-4
cdr3_nt: TGTGCCAGCAGCCCCGGGGAGGAGACCCAGTACTTC
cdr3_aa: CASSPGEETQYF

j_call: TRBJ2-7
clone_size: -
d_call: TRBD2
v_call: TRBV4-3
cdr3_nt: TGCGCCAGCAGCCCGTACTCTAGCGGGGCCTACGAGCAGTACTTC
cdr3_aa: CASSPYSSGAYEQYF

j_call: TRBJ2-7
clone_size: -
d_call: -
v_call: TRBV7-2
cdr3_nt: TGTGCCAGCAGCTCCGAGGGGGTACAGCTGGCAGAGCAGTACTTC
cdr3_aa: CASSSEGVQLAEQYF

j_call: TRBJ2-5
clone_size: once
d_call: TRBD1
v_call: TRBV9
cdr3_nt: TGTGCCAGCAGCGTTTCCCGACAGGGTGAACGAGAGACCCAGTACTTC
cdr3_aa: CASSVSRQGERETQYF

j_call: TRBJ2-2
clone_size: few
d_call: TRBD1
v_call: TRBV28
cdr3_nt: TGTGCCAGCTCGCTCGACAGGGCCGGGGAGCTGTTTTTT
cdr3_aa: CASSLDRAGELFF

j_call: TRBJ2-1
clone_size: -
d_call: -
v_call: TRBV7-2
cdr3_nt: TGTGCCAGCAGCTTAGGACGAGGGGGCTCCTACAATGAGCAGTTCTTC
cdr3_aa: CASSLGRGGSYNEQFF

j_call: TRBJ2-5
clone_size: -
d_call: TRBD1
v_call: TRBV2
cdr3_nt: TGTGCCAGCAGTGAAGCTTGGACAGGCCCCTCGGGAGAGACCCAGTACTTC
cdr3_aa: CASSEAWTGPSGETQYF

j_call: TRBJ1-1
clone_size: few
d_call: -
v_call: TRBV5-5
cdr3_nt: TGTGCCAGCAGCTTCTCGACAGGTGGGCACACTGAAGCTTTCTTT
cdr3_aa: CASSFSTGGHTEAFF

j_call: TRBJ1-5
clone_size: -
d_call: TRBD1
v_call: TRBV2
cdr3_nt: TGTGCCAGCAGGGTGGACAGGGACCTAAATCAGCCCCAGCATTTT
cdr3_aa: CASRVDRDLNQPQHF

j_call: TRBJ1-2
clone_size: -
d_call: TRBD1
v_call: TRBV6-5
cdr3_nt: TGTGCCAGCAGTTTAGACAGGGGATATGGCTACACCTTC
cdr3_aa: CASSLDRGYGYTF

j_call: TRBJ2-5
clone_size: -
d_call: TRBD2
v_call: TRBV5-1
cdr3_nt: TGCGCCAGCGGAGAGACTAGCGGGCGAGAGACCCAGTACTTC
cdr3_aa: CASGETSGRETQYF

j_call: TRBJ2-7
clone_size: -
d_call: -
v_call: TRBV6-1
cdr3_nt: TGTGCCAGCAGTGGAGGGGCGGGGACCTACGAGCAGTACTTC
cdr3_aa: CASSGGAGTYEQYF

j_call: TRBJ1-3
clone_size: -
d_call: TRBD1
v_call: TRBV3-1/TRBV3-2
cdr3_nt: TGTGCCAGCAGCCCGCAGGGGGCCGCCCGTGGAAACACCATATATTTT
cdr3_aa: CASSPQGAARGNTIYF

j_call: TRBJ1-5
clone_size: -
d_call: -
v_call: TRBV7-6
cdr3_nt: TGTGCCAGCAGCGGATCTTTGCGAGGGAGTCCTGAATATAGCAATCAGCCCCAGCATTTT
cdr3_aa: CASSGSLRGSPEYSNQPQHF

j_call: TRBJ1-1
clone_size: -
d_call: -
v_call: TRBV5-6
cdr3_nt: TGTGCCAGCAGCTTGGTTATCGGTTTGAGCACTGAAGCTTTCTTT
cdr3_aa: CASSLVIGLSTEAFF

j_call: TRBJ2-4
clone_size: -
d_call: -
v_call: TRBV7-9
cdr3_nt: TGTGCCAGCAGCCTACAGGTCCGGTTAGCCAAAAACATTCAGTACTTC
cdr3_aa: CASSLQVRLAKNIQYF

j_call: TRBJ2-3
clone_size: -
d_call: TRBD2
v_call: TRBV9
cdr3_nt: TGTGCCAGCAGCGTAAGCGGGGATAGGCGTCGGGGAGGAAATACGCAGTATTTT
cdr3_aa: CASSVSGDRRRGGNTQYF

j_call: TRBJ2-5
clone_size: -
d_call: TRBD2
v_call: TRBV5-1
cdr3_nt: TGCGCCAGCAGCTTGGCGGGGGGACCTCAAGAGACCCAGTACTTC
cdr3_aa: CASSLAGGPQETQYF

j_call: TRBJ2-2
clone_size: -
d_call: TRBD2
v_call: TRBV5-4
cdr3_nt: TGTGCCAGCAGCTTGGGTATACCGGGACTAGCGGGAACCGGGGAGCTGTTTTTT
cdr3_aa: CASSLGIPGLAGTGELFF